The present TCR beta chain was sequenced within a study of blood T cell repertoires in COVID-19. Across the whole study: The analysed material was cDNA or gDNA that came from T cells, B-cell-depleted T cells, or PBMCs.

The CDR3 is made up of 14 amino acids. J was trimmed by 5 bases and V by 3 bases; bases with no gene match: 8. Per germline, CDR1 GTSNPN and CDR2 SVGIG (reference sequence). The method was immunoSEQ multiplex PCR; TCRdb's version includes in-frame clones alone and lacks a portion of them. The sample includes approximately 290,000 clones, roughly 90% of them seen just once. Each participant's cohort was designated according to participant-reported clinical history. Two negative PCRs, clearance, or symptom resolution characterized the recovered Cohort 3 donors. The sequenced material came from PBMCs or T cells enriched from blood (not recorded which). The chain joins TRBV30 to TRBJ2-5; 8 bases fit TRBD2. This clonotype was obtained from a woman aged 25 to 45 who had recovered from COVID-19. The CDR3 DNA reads TGTGCCTGGAGCCTCGCGGGGGGCCACGAGACCCAGTACTTC. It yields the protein CAWSLAGGHETQYF.